These 30 T cell receptor beta chains were sequenced from one sample in a study of a mutant IDH1 vaccine in newly diagnosed glioma. The method was immunoSEQ multiplex PCR; TCRdb's version includes in-frame clones alone and lacks a portion of them. This table has nearly 15,000 clones, around 91% appearing once. As for time point: baseline, week 1 (first vaccination visit). Noted treatment: pre-vaccination baseline after standard-of-care therapy. The material sequenced was PBMCs, taken from a glioma patient treated with radiotherapy, temozolomide or both. The receptors originated from a woman in her forties with glioma. Some clones in this sample may be carry-over from other donors' samples.

This chain connects TRBV18 to TRBJ1-4, with D possibly matching TRBD1 (6 bases). Trimming removed 3 bases from V and 8 bases from J, with 13 bases in between. Germline V gene sequence: CDR1 KGHSH, CDR2 LQKENI. The CDR3 has 14 residues. The CDR3 here is CASSPQGQIEKLFF. The DNA for the CDR3 is TGTGCCAGCTCACCCCAAGGACAGATCGAAAAACTGTTTTTT.

The chain recombines TRBV2 with TRBJ2-2, with 8 bases matching TRBD2. From germline, CDR1 is SNHLY and CDR2 FYNNEI. The CDR3 is 15 residues long. With V trimmed by 6 bases and J by 3 bases, 6 bases remained unmatched. The CDR3 reads CASRPPGGDTGELFF. The DNA of the CDR3 is TGTGCCAGCAGGCCCCCGGGGGGGGACACCGGGGAGCTGTTTTTT.

V gene TRBV7-2 combines with J gene TRBJ2-7; 13 bases are a match to TRBD2. The germline V gene encodes CDR1 SGHTA and CDR2 FQGNSA. The J segment lost 2 bases and the V segment lost 3 bases, leaving 1 base of the junction unmatched. This CDR3 is 15 amino acids long. CDR3 DNA sequence: TGTGCCAGCAGCTTGGGACTAGCGGGAACCTACGAGCAGTACTTC. It encodes CASSLGLAGTYEQYF. Using reference TRBV7-2 and TRBJ2-7 for the parts outside the CDR3, the full variable domain is GAGVSQSPSNKVTEKGKDVELRCDPISGHTALYWYRQSLGQGLEFLIYFQGNSAPDKSGLPSDRFSAERTGGSVSTLTIQRTQQEDSAVYLCASSLGLAGTYEQYFGPGTRLTVT.

This sequence joins TRBV29-1 and TRBJ2-7; D assignment may be TRBD1 or TRBD2 (6 bases each). The CDR3 extends over 16 amino acids. The V gene's germline CDR1 is SQVTM and CDR2 ANQGSEA. V lost 4 bases and J lost 0, with 19 bases in between. CDR3: CSVGGSGEVLSYEQYF. The DNA of the CDR3 is TGCAGCGTTGGAGGGTCAGGGGAGGTCCTCTCCTACGAGCAGTACTTC.

This chain links TRBV7-9 with TRBJ2-5; D possibly corresponds to TRBD1 (6 bases). Trimming took 2 bases from V and 4 from J, leaving 17 bases between them. There are 16 residues in the CDR3. Germline CDR1 is SEHNR and CDR2 is FQNEAQ (reference sequence). The CDR3: CASSLLTGMRGETQYF. CDR3 nucleotide sequence: TGTGCCAGCAGCTTATTAACAGGGATGAGAGGAGAGACCCAGTACTTC.

The chain is built from TRBV2 and TRBJ1-4; perhaps TRBD1 as D (5 bases). The CDR3 is 14 residues long. Deletions cut 7 bases from V and 13 bases from J, with 22 bases between. CDR1 is SNHLY, CDR2 FYNNEI, per germline. The CDR3 loop reads CASTGDLGLEGLFF. CDR3 nucleotides: TGTGCCAGCACGGGGGACTTAGGGCTAGAAGGACTGTTTTTT.

V gene TRBV6-6 combines with J gene TRBJ2-2, with 12 bases matching TRBD1. With 11 bases clipped from V and 7 bases from J, the junction kept 11 bases outside the gene matches. This CDR3 comprises 15 residues. Germline CDR1 MNHNY, CDR2 SVGAGI (reference sequence). The chain's CDR3 is CAGWTGTGGGGELFF. The CDR3 DNA reads as TGTGCCGGCTGGACCGGGACAGGGGGCGGCGGGGAGCTGTTTTTT.

This clone has a handful of counts. This sequence joins TRBV5-1 and TRBJ2-4, with D perhaps given as TRBD1 or TRBD2 (5 bases each). With 2 bases removed from V and 1 base from J, the gap between germline ends came to 10 bases. CDR3 length equals 15 residues. Germline CDR1 reads SGHRS; CDR2 reads YFSETQ. The CDR3 coding sequence is TGCGCCAGCAGCTTTACAGAGGGGGCCAAAAACATTCAGTACTTC. Residues: CASSFTEGAKNIQYF. Filled out from reference TRBV5-1 and TRBJ2-4, the complete variable domain reads KAGVTQTPRYLIKTRGQQVTLSCSPISGHRSVSWYQQTPGQGLQFLFEYFSETQRNKGNFPGRFSGRQFSNSRSEMNVSTLELGDSALYLCASSFTEGAKNIQYFGAGTRLSVL.

V is TRBV5-1 and J is TRBJ2-5; D possibly corresponds to TRBD2 (5 bases). V dropped 3 bases and J dropped 1 base, with 10 bases sitting between them. This CDR3 has 14 residues. Germline CDR1 is SGHRS and CDR2 is YFSETQ. The CDR3 reads CASSYPGSQETQYF. In DNA, the CDR3 is TGCGCCAGCAGCTATCCGGGATCCCAAGAGACCCAGTACTTC.

This clone was seen only a few times. The chain carries TRBV6-6 and TRBJ1-5, with D possibly TRBD1 on 5 matching bases. This CDR3 has 13 amino acids. Germline lookup yields CDR1 MNHNY and CDR2 SVGAGI (reference sequence). Trimming stripped 8 bases from V and 4 bases from J, with 12 bases between. This CDR3 reads CASHPGANQPQHF. The CDR3 DNA sequence: TGTGCCAGCCACCCCGGGGCGAATCAGCCCCAGCATTTT.

V and J are TRBV30 and TRBJ2-7; the D is unclear. CDR1 and CDR2 (germline): GTSNPN, SVGIG (reference sequence). Trimming took 1 base from V and 6 from J, leaving 7 bases between them. This CDR3 has 11 amino acids. In DNA, the CDR3 is TGTGCCTGGAGTGGCCGGCTCGAGCAGTACTTC. Its translation: CAWSGRLEQYF.

The chain carries TRBV2 and TRBJ2-7; 10 bases line up with TRBD2. The CDR3 is 14 amino acids. Germline assignment: CDR1 SNHLY and CDR2 FYNNEI. Losses at the gene ends were 10 bases for V and 1 base for J; bases not matched to a gene: 7. CDR3 protein: CATPRAGGSYEQYF. The CDR3 nucleotides are TGTGCCACCCCCAGAGCGGGGGGGTCCTACGAGCAGTACTTC.

The chain combines TRBV7-2 with TRBJ2-1, with 10 bases lining up with TRBD2. This CDR3 region has 18 residues. V lost 1 base to trimming and J lost 1 base; unmatched junction nucleotides: 7. Germline V gene data show CDR1 as SGHTA and CDR2 as FQGNSA. DNA for the CDR3: TGTGCCAGCAGCTTAGTCACTAGCGGGATCCGATCCTACAATGAGCAGTTCTTC. Its protein product is CASSLVTSGIRSYNEQFF.

The J gene is TRBJ1-1, the V gene TRBV7-9, with D possibly being TRBD1 (5 bases). Germline CDR1 SEHNR, CDR2 FQNEAQ (reference sequence). There are 12 residues in the CDR3. V gave up 4 bases and J gave up 5 bases, with 8 bases separating them. The CDR3 region has the DNA TGTGCCAGCAGCTCTCGGGGGACTGAAGCTTTCTTT. Encoded protein: CASSSRGTEAFF.

The gene calls are TRBV5-1 and TRBJ1-1; D call uncertain. The CDR3 length is 14 residues. V dropped 4 bases and J dropped 0 bases, with 10 bases sitting between them. The germline CDR1 and CDR2 sequences are SGHRS and YFSETQ. CDR3 nucleotide sequence: TGCGCCAGCAGCAAGGACGGGATGAACACTGAAGCTTTCTTT. This translates into CASSKDGMNTEAFF.

This chain links TRBV7-9 with TRBJ2-7, with a weak D call TRBD1 (7 bases). CDR3 length equals 15 residues. V shed 2 bases and J shed 5 bases, with 16 bases lying between them. In germline, CDR1 is SEHNR, CDR2 FQNEAQ (reference sequence). The CDR3, as DNA: TGTGCCAGCAGCTTAATCGGGACAGCGGGCCACGAGCAGTACTTC. Amino acids: CASSLIGTAGHEQYF.

This CDR3 is CASSQVLQGLLYGYTF. CDR3 nucleotides: TGCGCCAGCAGCCAGGTCTTACAGGGACTCTTGTATGGCTACACCTTC. The chain links TRBV4-1 to TRBJ1-2; maybe TRBD1 (6 bases). The CDR3 is made up of 16 amino acids. The ends were cut back, 3 bases at V and 5 bases at J, with 19 bases in the middle. The germline gives CDR1 MGHRA, CDR2 YSYEKL.

The chain uses TRBV2 and TRBJ2-3; tentatively, D is TRBD1 (8 bases). The CDR3 has 16 residues. Per germline, CDR1 SNHLY and CDR2 FYNNEI. Trimming removed 5 bases at V and 0 bases at J, with 15 bases between. The CDR3 DNA sequence: TGTGCCAGCAGTCATGACAGGGGACTAAGCACAGATACGCAGTATTTT. This sequence encodes CASSHDRGLSTDTQYF.

In this sample, this clone turned up once. Written as DNA, the CDR3 is TGTGCCAGCAGCTTAGTAACCGGGGAGCTGTTTTTT. It encodes CASSLVTGELFF. The V and J genes are TRBV11-3 and TRBJ2-2; unclear D gene. The ends were cut back, 1 base at V and 5 bases at J, with 2 bases in the middle. The CDR3 is 12 residues long. CDR1 is SGHNT, CDR2 YENEEA, per germline. Using reference TRBV11-3 and TRBJ2-2 for the parts outside the CDR3, the full variable domain is EAGVVQSPRYKIIEKKQPVAFWCNPISGHNTLYWYLQNLGQGPELLIRYENEEAVDDSQLPKDRFSAERLKGVDSTLKIQPAELGDSAVYLCASSLVTGELFFGEGSRLTVL.

V usage is TRBV27 and J usage is TRBJ2-6; D is unresolved. This CDR3 has 13 amino acids. Trimming stripped 3 bases from V and 4 bases from J, with 4 bases between. Germline CDR1 is MNHEY and CDR2 is SMNVEV (reference sequence). The CDR3 sequence is CASSLMGANVLTF. The DNA of the CDR3 is TGTGCCAGCAGTTTGATGGGGGCCAACGTCCTGACTTTC.

CDR3 coding DNA: TGCGCCAGCAGCTTAGCGGGAGCCCACACCGGGGAGCTGTTTTTT. Its translation: CASSLAGAHTGELFF. The chain employs TRBV5-1 and TRBJ2-2; 8 nucleotides line up with TRBD2. CDR3 length: 15 amino acids. V was clipped by 2 bases and J by 3 bases; unmatched bases: 3. CDR1 is SGHRS and CDR2 is YFSETQ in the germline V gene.

The chain carries TRBV5-3 and TRBJ1-3, with D possibly matching TRBD1 (5 bases). TRBV5-3 is classed as an ORF, of uncertain function. This CDR3 has 20 residues. Trimming left V 3 bases short and J 0 bases short, with 25 bases between. The CDR3, as DNA: TGTGCCAGAAGCTCCCAGCGCTACTTTACCCGGGGCTTCTCTGGAAACACCATATATTTT. Translation: CARSSQRYFTRGFSGNTIYF.

This chain uses TRBV19 with TRBJ1-4, with 7 bases fitting TRBD1. Germline V lookup: CDR1 LNHDA, CDR2 SQIVND (reference sequence). With 5 bases clipped from V and 7 bases from J, the junction kept 7 bases outside the gene matches. This CDR3 is 14 amino acids long. The CDR3 bases are TGTGCCAGTAGTCTGCGACAGGGCGGTGAAAAACTGTTTTTT. Translation gives CASSLRQGGEKLFF.

The rearrangement joins TRBV5-1 to TRBJ2-6; no clear D. Between the trimmed V and J ends, which lost 0 bases and 0 bases, there was a span of 4 bases. Germline lookup yields CDR1 SGHRS and CDR2 YFSETQ. This CDR3 contains 15 residues. The CDR3 reads CASSLAGSGANVLTF. The CDR3 DNA reads TGCGCCAGCAGCTTGGCAGGCTCTGGGGCCAACGTCCTGACTTTC.

Here the CDR3 reads CASSTGRNSYEQYF. CDR3 DNA sequence: TGTGCCAGCAGCACGGGACGTAACTCCTACGAGCAGTACTTC. This rearrangement joins TRBV2 to TRBJ2-7, with D perhaps being TRBD1 or TRBD2 (5 bases each). The germline gives CDR1 SNHLY, CDR2 FYNNEI. V dropped 6 bases and J dropped 0 bases, with 12 bases sitting between them. The CDR3 length is 14 residues.

The V gene is TRBV30, the J gene TRBJ2-1; 10 bases agree with TRBD1. There are 16 residues in the CDR3. Germline-derived CDR1 and CDR2 are GTSNPN and SVGIG (reference sequence). The V gene end was trimmed by 4 bases and the J gene end by 4 bases; junction bases not matched to a gene: 10. CDR3: CAWTPLRDRGYNEQFF. CDR3 nucleotides: TGTGCCTGGACCCCCCTTAGGGACAGGGGTTACAATGAGCAGTTCTTC.

This chain uses TRBV7-9 with TRBJ1-1, with D perhaps matching TRBD1 (5 bases). CDR1 is SEHNR, CDR2 FQNEAQ, per germline (reference sequence). CDR3 length: 15 residues. V was trimmed by 5 bases and J by 1 base, leaving 14 bases between them. The CDR3 DNA sequence: TGTGCCAGCAGCCCACTTGGGGGAGGGAACACTGAAGCTTTCTTT. Translation gives CASSPLGGGNTEAFF.

The V and J genes are TRBV5-1 and TRBJ2-5; 7 nucleotides agree with TRBD1. V lost 4 bases and J lost 2; bases outside the gene matches: 11. The CDR3 runs to 16 residues. Germline CDR1 is SGHRS and CDR2 is YFSETQ. The CDR3 nucleotides read TGCGCCAGCAGCCCCCGACAGGGATTACTTCAAGAGACCCAGTACTTC. It yields the protein CASSPRQGLLQETQYF.

This clone showed up just a few times. The chain combines TRBV19 with TRBJ1-1; unclear D gene. Germline CDR1 reads LNHDA; CDR2 reads SQIVND (reference sequence). Trimming stripped 5 bases from V and 5 bases from J, with 6 bases between. The CDR3 extends over 11 amino acids. The chain's CDR3 is CASSQRTEAFF. The DNA of the CDR3 is TGTGCCAGTAGTCAAAGGACTGAAGCTTTCTTT.

J is TRBJ2-2 and V is TRBV5-6, with D perhaps matching TRBD2 (6 bases). The CDR3 extends over 18 amino acids. Germline CDR1 and CDR2: SGHDT and YYEEEE. V lost 2 bases and J 1 base, leaving 18 bases between the germline ends. The DNA for the CDR3 is TGTGCCAGCAGCTTCCACCGGGACTTTCCTTTGAACACCGGGGAGCTGTTTTTT. As protein: CASSFHRDFPLNTGELFF.